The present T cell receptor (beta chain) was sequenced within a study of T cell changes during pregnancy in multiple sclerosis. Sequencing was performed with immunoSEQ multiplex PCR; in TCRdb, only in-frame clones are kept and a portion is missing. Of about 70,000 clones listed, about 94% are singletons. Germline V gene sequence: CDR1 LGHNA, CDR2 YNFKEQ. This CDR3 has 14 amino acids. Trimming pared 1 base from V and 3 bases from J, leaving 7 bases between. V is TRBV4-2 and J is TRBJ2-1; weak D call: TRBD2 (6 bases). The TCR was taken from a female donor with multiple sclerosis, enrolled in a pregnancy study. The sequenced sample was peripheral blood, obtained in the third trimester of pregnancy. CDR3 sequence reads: CASSQVGGYNEQFF. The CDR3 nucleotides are TGTGCCAGCAGCCAAGTGGGGGGCTACAATGAGCAGTTCTTC.